The next 5 T cell receptor beta chains were all read from a single sample in a study of T cell responses to AZD1222 COVID-19 vaccine. TCRdb's copy holds only in-frame clones and misses some; the assay was immunoSEQ multiplex PCR. The repertoire consists of fewer than 130,000 clones, with about 94% occurring once and the leading ten covering 2.9%. The sequencing here drew on peripheral blood, taken 28 days after the second AZD1222 dose. The receptors derive from an adult who received the AZD1222 COVID-19 vaccine.

The chain couples TRBV5-1 to TRBJ1-3, with TRBD1 matching 7 bases. CDR3 length equals 14 residues. The junction had 2 bases not matched to a gene; V was cut back by 4 bases and J by 1 base. Germline CDR1 and CDR2: SGHRS and YFSETQ. The CDR3 nucleotides are TGCGCCAGCAGCCAGGACAGGTCTGGAAACACCATATATTTT. Its protein product is CASSQDRSGNTIYF.

The CDR3 coding sequence is TGCGCCAGCAGCTTGAATTTTAGAACTTCGGGGGAGCAGTACTTC. This gives the protein CASSLNFRTSGEQYF. The chain is built from TRBV5-1 and TRBJ2-7; the D gene is possibly TRBD2 (5 bases). This CDR3 has 15 residues. V was shortened by 1 base and J by 7 bases, with 18 bases between the two germline ends. Germline V gene lookup returns CDR1 SGHRS and CDR2 YFSETQ.

The chain is built from TRBV19 and TRBJ1-4, with D uncertain. V lost 1 base and J lost 8, with 11 bases in between. In germline, CDR1 is LNHDA, CDR2 SQIVND (reference sequence). The CDR3 length is 14 residues. Written as DNA, the CDR3 is TGTGCCAGTAGTATAGGATACAGAGGAGAAAAACTGTTTTTT. This sequence encodes CASSIGYRGEKLFF.

The chain has TRBV27 and TRBJ2-5; D is undetermined. Germline CDR1 reads MNHEY; CDR2 reads SMNVEV (reference sequence). This CDR3 has 13 residues. The V end lost 6 bases, the J end lost 4 bases, and 12 bases lay between the germline ends. CDR3 DNA: TGTGCCAGCAGCAACAGCAGGATAGAGACCCAGTACTTC. It codes for CASSNSRIETQYF.

The rearrangement joins TRBV5-1 to TRBJ2-7; 10 bases are a match to TRBD1. CDR3 length: 15 residues. The ends lost 0 bases at V and 5 bases at J; junction bases unmatched: 5. Germline V gene lookup returns CDR1 SGHRS and CDR2 YFSETQ. The CDR3 spells CASSLDGTGVHEQYF. Written as DNA, the CDR3 is TGCGCCAGCAGCTTGGATGGGACAGGGGTCCACGAGCAGTACTTC.